A single TCR beta chain is shown here with its context. Germline is not matched at one junction end, which may reflect a read error. Germline CDR1 reads SSHAT; CDR2 reads FNYEAQ (reference sequence). This CDR3 region has 15 residues. The repertoire was sequenced with immunoSEQ multiplex PCR; TCRdb's copy has only in-frame clones and lacks some. Counted here are roughly 150,000 clones, about 82% occurring once; the ten biggest clones make up 6.2%. This sample is drawn from a study of blood T cell repertoires in COVID-19. This receptor was taken from a woman in her thirties or forties who had recovered from COVID-19. Sequences were obtained from PBMCs or T cells enriched from blood (not recorded which). The rearrangement uses TRBV7-7 and TRBJ1-3; D remains unclear. The DNA of the CDR3 is TGTGCTAGCAGCTTAGGCCCGGAGGCTGGAAACACCATATATTTT. The encoded protein is CASSLGPEAGNTIYF. Variable domain in full (rest from reference TRBV7-7 and TRBJ1-3): GAGVSQSPRYKVTKRGQDVTLRCDPISSHATLYWYQQALGQGPEFLTYFNYEAQPDKSGLPSDRFSAERPEGSISTLTIQRTEQRDSAMYRCASSLGPEAGNTIYFGEGSWLTVV.